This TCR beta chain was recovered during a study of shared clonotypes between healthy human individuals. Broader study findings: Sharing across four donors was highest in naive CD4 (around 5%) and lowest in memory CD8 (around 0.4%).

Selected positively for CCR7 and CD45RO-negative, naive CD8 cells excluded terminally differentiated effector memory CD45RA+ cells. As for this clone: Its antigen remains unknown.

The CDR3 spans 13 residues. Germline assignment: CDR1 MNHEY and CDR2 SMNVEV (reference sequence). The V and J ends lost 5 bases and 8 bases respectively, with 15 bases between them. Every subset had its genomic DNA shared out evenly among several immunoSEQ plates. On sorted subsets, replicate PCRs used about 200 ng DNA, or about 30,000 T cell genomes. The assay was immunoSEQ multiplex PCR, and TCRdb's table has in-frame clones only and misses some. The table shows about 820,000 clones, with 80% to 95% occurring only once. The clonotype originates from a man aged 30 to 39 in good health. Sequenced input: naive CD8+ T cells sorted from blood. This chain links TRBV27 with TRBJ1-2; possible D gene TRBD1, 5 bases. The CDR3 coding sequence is TGTGCCAGCAGTCCAGGGATATTATTCGGCTACACCTTC. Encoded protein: CASSPGILFGYTF.